One TCR beta chain is described in this entry. The repertoire was sequenced with immunoSEQ multiplex PCR; TCRdb's copy has only in-frame clones and lacks some. Of about 230,000 clones listed, about 88% are singletons. The data are from a study of blood T cell repertoires in COVID-19. The overall study: Samples of COVID-19 (acute and convalescent) were obtained from the United States, Italy and Spain.

Germline values: CDR1 SGHRS, CDR2 YFSETQ. This CDR3 comprises 15 residues. Deletions cut 4 bases from V and 0 bases from J, with 12 bases between. The chain combines TRBV5-1 with TRBJ2-3, with D perhaps matching TRBD2 (5 bases). The sequence derives from a woman aged 55-69 years with acute or convalescent COVID-19. Sequences were obtained from peripheral blood. The CDR3 sequence is CASSLDSASTDTQYF. CDR3 bases: TGCGCCAGCAGCCTCGATAGCGCTAGCACAGATACGCAGTATTTT.